The rows below give T cell receptor beta chains drawn from one sample of a study of T cell responses to AZD1222 COVID-19 vaccine. Only in-frame clones appear in the TCRdb table, and some are missing; sequencing was by immunoSEQ multiplex PCR. This table holds 150,000 to 200,000 clones, around 90% found once. The sample was peripheral blood, taken on day 0 of AZD1222 vaccination. Receptors were obtained from an adult in good health. The CDR3 runs from the conserved cysteine through the conserved F or W. Fields, in order: V gene, J gene, CDR3 protein.

TRBV3-1/TRBV3-2	TRBJ2-3	CASRDRGTQYF
TRBV29-1	TRBJ2-1	CSVEGLETYNEQFF
TRBV30	TRBJ1-2	CAWTTGVRAGYTF
TRBV3-1/TRBV3-2	TRBJ1-2	CASSQVGGSYGYTF
TRBV10-1	TRBJ2-1	CASSEQGPYNEQFF
TRBV6-2/TRBV6-3	TRBJ2-1	CASSALIGGPGGNEQFF
TRBV4-2	TRBJ2-3	CASSSTPSTDTQYF
TRBV29-1	TRBJ1-1	CSARERTEAFF
TRBV11-2	TRBJ2-2	CASRLAGPQSGELFF
TRBV4-2	TRBJ1-2	CASSQETVANYGYTF
TRBV5-5	TRBJ2-7	CASSPEYGYEQYF
TRBV27	TRBJ2-2	CASSLEWNTGELFF
TRBV5-1	TRBJ1-4	CASSTTTGGATNEKLFF
TRBV5-1	TRBJ1-2	CASSIQGSYGYTF
TRBV19	TRBJ1-5	CASSMVGRNQPQHF
TRBV30	TRBJ1-2	CAWSFRGHGYTF
TRBV28	TRBJ2-5	CASSLTGTIETQYF
TRBV5-1	TRBJ1-1	CASSWTGGLGTEAFF
TRBV9	TRBJ1-1	CASSVGGVNTEAFF
TRBV5-1	TRBJ1-2	CASSPGANYGYTF
TRBV7-9	TRBJ2-1	CASTLPGFYNEQFF
TRBV6-5	TRBJ1-2	CASRKEQVYGYTF
TRBV25-1	TRBJ1-3	CASTQAGVIGNTIYF
TRBV7-8	TRBJ1-1	CASSLPPPWGTGDNTEAFF
TRBV24-1	TRBJ1-2	CATSDPTGGNYGYTF
TRBV25-1	TRBJ1-5	CASSAGYQPQHF
TRBV5-5	TRBJ2-7	CASSLLQGQYEQYF
TRBV19	TRBJ1-5	CASSISGDRGLRGQPQHF
TRBV2	TRBJ2-5	CASSLFLGETQYF
TRBV18	TRBJ1-3	CASSPLDRGSGNTIYF
TRBV7-3	TRBJ2-3	CASSRTGGTDTQYF
TRBV5-3	TRBJ1-1	CARSFCRTEAFF
TRBV19	TRBJ1-1	CASRKWPGQSSNTEAFF
TRBV14	TRBJ2-5	CASSQVVAGTGETQYF
TRBV27	TRBJ1-6	CASRQGAPYNSPLHF
TRBV5-4	TRBJ2-1	CASSLVLLAGGDNEQFF
TRBV10-2	TRBJ1-5	CASSEQGAAQPQHF
TRBV9	TRBJ1-1	CASSVGPGQNTEAFF
TRBV28	TRBJ2-7	CASRQMGEASYEQYF
TRBV5-6	TRBJ2-6	CASSPPGLNSGANVLTF
TRBV6-5	TRBJ1-2	CASTRGLSGYTF
TRBV6-2/TRBV6-3	TRBJ1-5	CASSYRSGGGGGLYNQPQHF
TRBV5-6	TRBJ2-1	CASSLPGTGTPSFF
TRBV9	TRBJ1-1	CASSVVSNTEAFF
TRBV7-9	TRBJ1-1	CASSPQAMNTEAFF
TRBV5-6	TRBJ2-1	CASSLWAGENNEQFF
TRBV11-2	TRBJ1-2	CASSLDQVRQGERYTF
TRBV5-1	TRBJ2-3	CASSWRLQGASTDTQYF
TRBV6-5	TRBJ1-5	CASRRRRDINQPQHF
TRBV18	TRBJ1-5	CASSGQAKREPQHF
TRBV4-2	TRBJ1-5	CASSQVSGTGSQQPQHF
TRBV28	TRBJ2-1	CASTPDRVNEQFF